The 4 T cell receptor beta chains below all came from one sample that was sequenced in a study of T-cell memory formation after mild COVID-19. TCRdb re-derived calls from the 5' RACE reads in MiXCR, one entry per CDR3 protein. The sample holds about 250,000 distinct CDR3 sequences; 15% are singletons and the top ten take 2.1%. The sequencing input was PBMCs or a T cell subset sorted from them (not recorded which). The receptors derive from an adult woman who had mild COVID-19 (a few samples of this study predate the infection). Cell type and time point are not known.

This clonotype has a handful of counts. CDR3 sequence: CASSQTSNYGYTF. The CDR3 nucleotides read TGTGCCAGCAGCCAGACCTCTAACTATGGCTACACCTTC. This chain links TRBV3-1 with TRBJ1-2; D gene unclear. Germline lookup yields CDR1 LGHDT and CDR2 YNNKEL (reference sequence). The ends were cut back, 3 bases at V and 0 bases at J, with 5 bases in the middle. CDR3 length: 13 amino acids.

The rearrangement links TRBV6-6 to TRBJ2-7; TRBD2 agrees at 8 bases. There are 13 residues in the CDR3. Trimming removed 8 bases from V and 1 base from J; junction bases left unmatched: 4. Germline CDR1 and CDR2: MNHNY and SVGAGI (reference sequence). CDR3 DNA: TGTGCCAGCGTCCGGGGGGGGTCCTACGAGCAGTACTTC. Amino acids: CASVRGGSYEQYF.

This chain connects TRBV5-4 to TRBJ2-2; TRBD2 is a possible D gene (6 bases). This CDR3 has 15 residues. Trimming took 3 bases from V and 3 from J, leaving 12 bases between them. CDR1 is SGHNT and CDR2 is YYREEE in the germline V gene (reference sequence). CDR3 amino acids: CASSSWGTDTGELFF. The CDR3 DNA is TGTGCCAGCAGCTCATGGGGGACTGACACCGGGGAGCTGTTTTTT.

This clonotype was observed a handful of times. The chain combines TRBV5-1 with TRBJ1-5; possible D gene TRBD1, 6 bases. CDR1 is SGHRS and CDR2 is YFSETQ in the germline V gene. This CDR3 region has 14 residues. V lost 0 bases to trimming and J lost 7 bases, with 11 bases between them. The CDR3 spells CASSLGTAKQPQHF. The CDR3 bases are TGCGCCAGCAGCTTGGGGACAGCAAAACAGCCCCAGCATTTT.